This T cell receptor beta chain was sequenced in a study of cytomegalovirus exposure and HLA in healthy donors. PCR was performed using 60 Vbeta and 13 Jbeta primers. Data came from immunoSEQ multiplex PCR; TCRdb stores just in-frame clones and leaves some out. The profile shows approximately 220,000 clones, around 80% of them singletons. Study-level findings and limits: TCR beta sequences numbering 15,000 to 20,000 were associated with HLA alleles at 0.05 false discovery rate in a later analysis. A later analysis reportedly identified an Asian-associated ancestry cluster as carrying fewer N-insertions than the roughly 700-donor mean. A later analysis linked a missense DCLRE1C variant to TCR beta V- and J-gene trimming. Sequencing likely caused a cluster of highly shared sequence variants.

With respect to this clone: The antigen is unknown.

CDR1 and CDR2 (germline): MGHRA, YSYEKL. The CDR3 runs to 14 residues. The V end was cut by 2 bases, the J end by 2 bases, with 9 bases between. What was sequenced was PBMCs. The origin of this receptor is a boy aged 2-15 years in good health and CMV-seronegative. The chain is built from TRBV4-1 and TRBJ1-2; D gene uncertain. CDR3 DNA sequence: TGCGCCAGCAGCCAATTTGTACTCAACTATGGCTACACCTTC. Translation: CASSQFVLNYGYTF.